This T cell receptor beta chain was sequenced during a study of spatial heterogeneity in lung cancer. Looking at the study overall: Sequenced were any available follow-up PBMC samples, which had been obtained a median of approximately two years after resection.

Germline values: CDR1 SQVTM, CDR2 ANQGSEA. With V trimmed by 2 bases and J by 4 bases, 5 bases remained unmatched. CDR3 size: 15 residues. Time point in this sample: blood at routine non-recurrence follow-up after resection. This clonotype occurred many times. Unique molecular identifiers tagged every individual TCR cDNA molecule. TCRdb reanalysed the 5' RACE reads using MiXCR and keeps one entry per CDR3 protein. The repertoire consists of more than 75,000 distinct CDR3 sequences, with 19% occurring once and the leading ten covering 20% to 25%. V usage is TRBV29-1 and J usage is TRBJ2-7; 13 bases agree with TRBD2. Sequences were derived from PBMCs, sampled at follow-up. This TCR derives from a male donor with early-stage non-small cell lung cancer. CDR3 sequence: CSVENWTSGSYEQYF. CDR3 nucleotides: TGCAGCGTTGAAAATTGGACTAGCGGGAGTTACGAGCAGTACTTC.